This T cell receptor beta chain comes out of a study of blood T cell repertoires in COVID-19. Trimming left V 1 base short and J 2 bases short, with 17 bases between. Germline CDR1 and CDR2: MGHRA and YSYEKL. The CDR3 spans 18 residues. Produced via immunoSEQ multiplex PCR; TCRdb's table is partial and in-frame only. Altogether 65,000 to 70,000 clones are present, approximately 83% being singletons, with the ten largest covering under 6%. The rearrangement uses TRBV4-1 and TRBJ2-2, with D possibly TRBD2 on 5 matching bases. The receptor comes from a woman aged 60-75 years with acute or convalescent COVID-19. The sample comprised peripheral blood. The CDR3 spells CASSQAPPGELNTGELFF. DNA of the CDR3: TGCGCCAGCAGCCAAGCACCGCCCGGGGAACTCAACACCGGGGAGCTGTTTTTT.